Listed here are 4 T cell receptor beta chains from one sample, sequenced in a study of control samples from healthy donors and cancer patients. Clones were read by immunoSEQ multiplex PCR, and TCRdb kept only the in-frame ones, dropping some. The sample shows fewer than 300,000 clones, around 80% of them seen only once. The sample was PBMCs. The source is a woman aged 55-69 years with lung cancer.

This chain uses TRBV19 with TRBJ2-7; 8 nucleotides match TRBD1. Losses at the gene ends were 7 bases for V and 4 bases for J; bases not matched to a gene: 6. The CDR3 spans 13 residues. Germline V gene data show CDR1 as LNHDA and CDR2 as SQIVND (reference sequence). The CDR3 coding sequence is TGTGCCAGTAAAGGGACAGGCTTATACGAGCAGTACTTC. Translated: CASKGTGLYEQYF.

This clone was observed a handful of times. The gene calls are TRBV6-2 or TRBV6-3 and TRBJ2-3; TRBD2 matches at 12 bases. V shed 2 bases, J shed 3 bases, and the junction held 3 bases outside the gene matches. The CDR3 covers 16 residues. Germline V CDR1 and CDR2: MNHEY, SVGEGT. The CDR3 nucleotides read TGTGCCAGCAGTTACGGGGGGACTAGCGGGACAGATACGCAGTATTTT. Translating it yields CASSYGGTSGTDTQYF.

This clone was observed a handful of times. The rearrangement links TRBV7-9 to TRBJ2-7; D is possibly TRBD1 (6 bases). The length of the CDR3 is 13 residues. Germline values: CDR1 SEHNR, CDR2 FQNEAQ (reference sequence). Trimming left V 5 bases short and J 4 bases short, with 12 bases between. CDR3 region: CASSESGAYEQYF. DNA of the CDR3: TGTGCCAGCAGCGAATCAGGGGCGTACGAGCAGTACTTC.

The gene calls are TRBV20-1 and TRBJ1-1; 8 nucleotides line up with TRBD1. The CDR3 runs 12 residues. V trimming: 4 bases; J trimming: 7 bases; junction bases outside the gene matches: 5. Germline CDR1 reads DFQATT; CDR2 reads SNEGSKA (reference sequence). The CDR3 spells CSATDRGGEAFF. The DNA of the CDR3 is TGCAGTGCTACTGACAGGGGCGGTGAAGCTTTCTTT.